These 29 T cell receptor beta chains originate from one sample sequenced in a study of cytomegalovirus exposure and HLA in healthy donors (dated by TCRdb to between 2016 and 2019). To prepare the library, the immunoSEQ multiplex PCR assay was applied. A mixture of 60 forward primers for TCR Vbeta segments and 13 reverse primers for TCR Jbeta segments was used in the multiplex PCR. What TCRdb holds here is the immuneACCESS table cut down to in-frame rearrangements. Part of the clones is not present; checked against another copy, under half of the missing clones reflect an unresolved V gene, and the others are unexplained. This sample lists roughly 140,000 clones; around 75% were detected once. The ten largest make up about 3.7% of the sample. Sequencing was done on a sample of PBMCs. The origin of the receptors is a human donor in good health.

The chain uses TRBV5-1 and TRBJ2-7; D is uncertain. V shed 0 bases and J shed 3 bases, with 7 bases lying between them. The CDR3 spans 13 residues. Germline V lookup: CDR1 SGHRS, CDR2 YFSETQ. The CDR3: CASSLETGYEQYF. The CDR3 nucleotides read TGCGCCAGCAGCTTGGAGACTGGCTACGAGCAGTACTTC.

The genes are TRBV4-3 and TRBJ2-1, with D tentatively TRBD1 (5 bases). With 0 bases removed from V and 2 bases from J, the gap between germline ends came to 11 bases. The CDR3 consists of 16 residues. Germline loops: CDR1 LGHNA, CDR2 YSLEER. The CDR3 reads CASSQDSGQAYNEQFF. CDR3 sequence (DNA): TGCGCCAGCAGCCAAGATTCCGGACAAGCCTACAATGAGCAGTTCTTC.

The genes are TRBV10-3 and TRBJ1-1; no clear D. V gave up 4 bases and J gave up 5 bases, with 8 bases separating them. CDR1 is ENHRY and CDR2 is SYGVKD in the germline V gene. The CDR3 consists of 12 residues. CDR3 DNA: TGTGCCATCAGTGCGAGGGAGACTGAAGCTTTCTTT. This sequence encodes CAISARETEAFF.

The CDR3 bases are TGTGCCAGCAGCCCCCGGACTAGCGGGGGGACCACCGGGGAGCTGTTTTTT. This codes for CASSPRTSGGTTGELFF. The V gene is TRBV7-2, the J gene TRBJ2-2; 14 bases fit TRBD2. CDR1 and CDR2 from the germline V gene are SGHTA and FQGNSA. The CDR3 spans 17 residues. With V trimmed by 5 bases and J by 4 bases, 6 bases remained unmatched. Drawing the rest from reference TRBV7-2 and TRBJ2-2, the complete variable domain is GAGVSQSPSNKVTEKGKDVELRCDPISGHTALYWYRQSLGQGLEFLIYFQGNSAPDKSGLPSDRFSAERTGGSVSTLTIQRTQQEDSAVYLCASSPRTSGGTTGELFFGEGSRLTVL.

CDR3 sequence (DNA): TGCGCCAGCAGCCTAGGATGGGGGGGCTCGGTTGAGCAGTTCTTC. Translation gives CASSLGWGGSVEQFF. The chain carries TRBV5-1 and TRBJ2-1, with D perhaps TRBD2 (7 bases). The V end lost 4 bases, the J end lost 9 bases, and 20 bases lay between the germline ends. This CDR3 comprises 15 residues. CDR1 SGHRS and CDR2 YFSETQ come from the germline V gene. The entire variable domain, with the rest obtained from reference TRBV5-1 and TRBJ2-1, is as follows: KAGVTQTPRYLIKTRGQQVTLSCSPISGHRSVSWYQQTPGQGLQFLFEYFSETQRNKGNFPGRFSGRQFSNSRSEMNVSTLELGDSALYLCASSLGWGGSVEQFFGPGTRLTVL.

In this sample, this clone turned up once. The CDR3 sequence: CATSRDSQVYYEQYF. The CDR3 coding sequence is TGTGCCACCAGCAGAGATTCACAGGTGTACTACGAGCAGTACTTC. The chain employs TRBV15 and TRBJ2-7, with D possibly being TRBD1 (5 bases). The CDR3 consists of 15 residues. Germline CDR1 LNHNV, CDR2 YYDKDF (reference sequence). Trimming took off 0 bases at V and 3 bases at J, with 12 bases between the two ends.

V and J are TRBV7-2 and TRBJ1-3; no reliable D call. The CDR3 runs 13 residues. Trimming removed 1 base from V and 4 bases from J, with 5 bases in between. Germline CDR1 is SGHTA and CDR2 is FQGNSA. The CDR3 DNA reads TGTGCCAGCAGCTTAGGCCGGGGAAACACCATATATTTT. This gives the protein CASSLGRGNTIYF.

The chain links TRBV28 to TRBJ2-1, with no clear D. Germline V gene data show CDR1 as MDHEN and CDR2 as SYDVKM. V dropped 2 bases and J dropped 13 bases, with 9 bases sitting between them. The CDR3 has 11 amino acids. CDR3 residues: CASSLALLQFF. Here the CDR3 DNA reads TGTGCCAGCAGTTTAGCGCTTCTTCAGTTCTTC.

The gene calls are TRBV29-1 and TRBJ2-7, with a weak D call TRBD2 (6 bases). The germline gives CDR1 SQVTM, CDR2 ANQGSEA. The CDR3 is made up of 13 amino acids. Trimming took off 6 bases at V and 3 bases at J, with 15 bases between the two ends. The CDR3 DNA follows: TGCAGCGTACTTCCCGCGGGGAGCTACGAGCAGTACTTC. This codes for CSVLPAGSYEQYF.

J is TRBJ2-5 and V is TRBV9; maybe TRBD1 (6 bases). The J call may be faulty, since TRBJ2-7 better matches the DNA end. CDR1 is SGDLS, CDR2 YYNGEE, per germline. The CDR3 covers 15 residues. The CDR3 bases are TGTGCCAGCAGCGCCTCGGGACACGACAGCAACGAGCAGTACTTC. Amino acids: CASSASGHDSNEQYF.

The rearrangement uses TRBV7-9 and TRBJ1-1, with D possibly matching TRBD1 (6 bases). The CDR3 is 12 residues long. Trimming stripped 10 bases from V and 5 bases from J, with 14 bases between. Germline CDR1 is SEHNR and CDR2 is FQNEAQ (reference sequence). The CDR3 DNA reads TGTGCCACCGGCAGGGGATGGACTGAAGCTTTCTTT. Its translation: CATGRGWTEAFF.

The CDR3 DNA is TGTGCCAGCAGTCCCCGTGGTAGCGGGGGCCCTAGCTCCTACGAGCAGTACTTC. It yields the protein CASSPRGSGGPSSYEQYF. This chain uses TRBV28 with TRBJ2-7, with 9 nucleotides matching TRBD2. Germline V CDR1 and CDR2: MDHEN, SYDVKM. There are 18 residues in the CDR3. V shed 5 bases, J shed 0 bases, and the junction held 14 bases outside the gene matches.

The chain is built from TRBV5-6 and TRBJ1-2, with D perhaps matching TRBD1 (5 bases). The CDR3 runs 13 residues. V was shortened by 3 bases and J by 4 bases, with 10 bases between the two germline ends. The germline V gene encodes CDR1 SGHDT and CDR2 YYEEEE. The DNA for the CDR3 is TGTGCCAGCAGCTCCCCAGGGCTCTATGGCTACACCTTC. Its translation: CASSSPGLYGYTF. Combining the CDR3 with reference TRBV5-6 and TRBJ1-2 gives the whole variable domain DAGVTQSPTHLIKTRGQQVTLRCSPKSGHDTVSWYQQALGQGPQFIFQYYEEEERQRGNFPDRFSGHQFPNYSSELNVNALLLGDSALYLCASSSPGLYGYTFGSGTRLTVV.

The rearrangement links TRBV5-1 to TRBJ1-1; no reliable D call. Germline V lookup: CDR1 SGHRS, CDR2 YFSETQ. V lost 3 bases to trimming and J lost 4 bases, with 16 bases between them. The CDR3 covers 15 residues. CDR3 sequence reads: CASSWRAAESTEAFF. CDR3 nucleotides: TGCGCCAGCAGCTGGAGGGCAGCCGAGAGCACTGAAGCTTTCTTT.

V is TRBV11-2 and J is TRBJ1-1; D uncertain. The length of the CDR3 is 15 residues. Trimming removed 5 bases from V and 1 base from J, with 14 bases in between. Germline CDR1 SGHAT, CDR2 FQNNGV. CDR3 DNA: TGTGCCAGCAGCCCCAGCAGGCCGACGAACACTGAAGCTTTCTTT. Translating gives CASSPSRPTNTEAFF.

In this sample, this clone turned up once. The CDR3 protein is CAWSVRGGQETQYF. CDR3 DNA: TGTGCCTGGAGTGTACGGGGGGGCCAAGAGACCCAGTACTTC. The chain joins TRBV30 to TRBJ2-5; 8 bases align to TRBD2. The CDR3 extends over 14 amino acids. Germline loops: CDR1 GTSNPN, CDR2 SVGIG (reference sequence). The V segment lost 0 bases and the J segment 1 base; nucleotides outside the gene matches: 1.

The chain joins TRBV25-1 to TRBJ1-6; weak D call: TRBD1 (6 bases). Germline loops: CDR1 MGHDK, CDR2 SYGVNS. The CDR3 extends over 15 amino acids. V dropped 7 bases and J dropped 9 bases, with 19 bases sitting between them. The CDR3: CASNPGGGNLSPLHF. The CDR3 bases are TGTGCCAGCAACCCTGGGGGGGGCAATCTTTCACCCCTCCACTTT.

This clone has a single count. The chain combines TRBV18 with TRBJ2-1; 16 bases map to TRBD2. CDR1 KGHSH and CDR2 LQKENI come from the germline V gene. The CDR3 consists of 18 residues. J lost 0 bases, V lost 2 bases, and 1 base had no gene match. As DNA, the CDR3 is TGTGCCAGCTCACCAGGGACTAGCGGGAGGGTCTCCTACAATGAGCAGTTCTTC. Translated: CASSPGTSGRVSYNEQFF.

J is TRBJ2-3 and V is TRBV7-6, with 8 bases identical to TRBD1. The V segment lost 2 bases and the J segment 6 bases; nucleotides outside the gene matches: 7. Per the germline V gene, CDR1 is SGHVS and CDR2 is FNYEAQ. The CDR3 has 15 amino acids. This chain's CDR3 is CASSLTRGPSDTQYF. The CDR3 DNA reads TGTGCCAGCAGCTTAACCAGGGGGCCGTCGGATACGCAGTATTTT.

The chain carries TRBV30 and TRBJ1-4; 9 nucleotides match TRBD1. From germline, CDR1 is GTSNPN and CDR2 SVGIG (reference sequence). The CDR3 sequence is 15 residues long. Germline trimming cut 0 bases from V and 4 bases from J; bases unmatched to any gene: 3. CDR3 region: CAWSVGTGNNEKLFF. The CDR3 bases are TGTGCCTGGAGTGTAGGGACAGGGAATAATGAAAAACTGTTTTTT.

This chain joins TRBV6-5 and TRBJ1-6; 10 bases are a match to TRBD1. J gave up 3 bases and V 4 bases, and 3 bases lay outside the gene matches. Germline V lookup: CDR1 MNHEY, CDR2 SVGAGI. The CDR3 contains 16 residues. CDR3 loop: CASSFRDRGYNSPLHF. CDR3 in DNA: TGTGCCAGCAGTTTCCGGGACAGGGGCTATAATTCACCCCTCCACTTT.

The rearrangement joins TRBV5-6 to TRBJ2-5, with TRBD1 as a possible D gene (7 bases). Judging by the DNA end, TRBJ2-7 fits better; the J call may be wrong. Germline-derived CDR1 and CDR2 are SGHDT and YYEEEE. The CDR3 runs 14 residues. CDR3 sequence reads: CASSFTGAGYEQYF. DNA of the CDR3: TGTGCCAGCAGCTTCACAGGGGCGGGGTACGAGCAGTACTTC.

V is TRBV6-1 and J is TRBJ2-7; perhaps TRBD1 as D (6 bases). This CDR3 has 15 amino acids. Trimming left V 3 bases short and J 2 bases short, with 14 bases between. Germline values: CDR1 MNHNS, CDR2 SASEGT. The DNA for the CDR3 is TGTGCCAGCAGTGATGAGGCAGGGGAGACCTACGAGCAGTACTTC. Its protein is CASSDEAGETYEQYF.

CDR3 in amino acids: CASSLGGGGLAKNIQYF. The CDR3 DNA sequence: TGTGCCAGCAGCTTAGGGGGAGGGGGATTAGCCAAAAACATTCAGTACTTC. The chain employs TRBV5-6 and TRBJ2-4; D might be TRBD2 (7 bases). The CDR3 has 17 amino acids. Trimming removed 2 bases at V and 0 bases at J, with 15 bases between. The germline V gene encodes CDR1 SGHDT and CDR2 YYEEEE.

The CDR3 reads CAIRGLAETGELFF. CDR3 DNA: TGTGCCATCAGGGGACTAGCGGAAACCGGGGAGCTGTTTTTT. The chain combines TRBV10-3 with TRBJ2-2, with 11 bases lining up with TRBD2. The junction had 2 bases not matched to a gene; V was cut back by 6 bases and J by 5 bases. The CDR3 totals 14 residues. Germline-derived CDR1 and CDR2 are ENHRY and SYGVKD.

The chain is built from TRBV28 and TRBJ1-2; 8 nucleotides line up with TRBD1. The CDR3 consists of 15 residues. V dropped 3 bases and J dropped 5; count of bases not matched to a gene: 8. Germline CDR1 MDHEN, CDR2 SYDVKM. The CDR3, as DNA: TGTGCCAGCAGTTTTTTGTCCACAGGGGGGTATGGCTACACCTTC. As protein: CASSFLSTGGYGYTF.

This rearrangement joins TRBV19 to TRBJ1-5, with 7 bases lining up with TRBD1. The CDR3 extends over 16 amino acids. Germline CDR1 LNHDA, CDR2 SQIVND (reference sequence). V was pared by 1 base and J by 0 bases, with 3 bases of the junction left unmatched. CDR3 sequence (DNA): TGTGCCAGTAGTATAGTTCCAGGGGGTAGCAATCAGCCCCAGCATTTT. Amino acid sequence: CASSIVPGGSNQPQHF.

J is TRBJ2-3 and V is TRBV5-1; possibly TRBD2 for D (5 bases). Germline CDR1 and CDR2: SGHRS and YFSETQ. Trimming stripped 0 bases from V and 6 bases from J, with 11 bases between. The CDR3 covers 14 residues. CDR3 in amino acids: CASSLETPGDTQYF. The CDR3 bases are TGCGCCAGCAGCTTGGAAACTCCGGGGGATACGCAGTATTTT.

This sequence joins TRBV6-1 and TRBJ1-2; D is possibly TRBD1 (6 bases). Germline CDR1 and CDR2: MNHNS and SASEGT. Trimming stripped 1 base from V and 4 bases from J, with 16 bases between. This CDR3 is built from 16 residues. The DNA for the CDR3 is TGTGCCAGCAGTGAAGGGTTGGCAGGGGATGTCTATGGCTACACCTTC. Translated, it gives CASSEGLAGDVYGYTF.